Here is one TCR beta chain with its context. Its antigen is not known. The data are from a study of breast tumors, draining lymph nodes, adjacent tissues. TCRdb re-derived calls from the multiplex PCR reads in MiXCR, one entry per CDR3 protein. There are roughly 110,000 distinct CDR3 sequences in the sample; about 30% occur only once, and 4.5% to 7% lies in the top ten. Samples came from axillary lymph nodes draining the breast cancer. Germline V gene lookup returns CDR1 SGHTA and CDR2 FQGNSA. V was pared by 8 bases and J by 9 bases, with 13 bases of the junction left unmatched. The CDR3 length is 15 residues. Study observations and caveats: That most tumor T cells come from lymph nodes remained unproven. Data fit most tumor T cells coming from lymph node, expanding in tumor. Compared with lymph nodes, tumors were less diverse; compared with nontumor tissue, more.

The receptor was isolated from a female donor with breast cancer. Some clones in this sample may be carry-over from other donors' samples. Input material: axillary lymph node tissue. The genes are TRBV7-2 and TRBJ1-6; 7 nucleotides match TRBD1. This CDR3 is CASLPWATGSSPLHF. The DNA for the CDR3 is TGTGCCAGCCTTCCATGGGCGACAGGGAGTTCACCCCTCCACTTT.